The 30 T cell receptor beta chains in this list originate from one sample, sequenced in a study of blood T cell repertoires in COVID-19. TCRdb's table, derived via immunoSEQ multiplex PCR, lists solely in-frame clones and lacks some. The table records 350,000 or so clones, 80% to 90% of them present only once. What was sequenced was PBMCs or T cells enriched from blood (not recorded which). The receptors here all came from a middle-aged woman with acute COVID-19.

This chain links TRBV5-6 with TRBJ2-5, with 7 bases that match TRBD2. CDR1 is SGHDT and CDR2 is YYEEEE in the germline V gene. V gave up 3 bases and J gave up 8 bases; unmatched junction bases: 13. This CDR3 is built from 15 residues. CDR3 nucleotide sequence: TGTGCCAGCAGCTATCGGCGCGGGACGGGGGGAACCCAGTACTTC. Translated, it gives CASSYRRGTGGTQYF.

The chain links TRBV4-3 to TRBJ2-2, with 12 bases that match TRBD2. J was trimmed by 7 bases and V by 1 base; bases with no gene match: 4. The CDR3 is 16 residues long. The V gene's germline CDR1 is LGHNA and CDR2 YSLEER. The CDR3 here is CASSQGTSGISGELFF. The DNA of the CDR3 is TGCGCCAGCAGCCAAGGGACTAGCGGGATTAGCGGGGAGCTGTTTTTT.

CDR3 sequence: CASSRGTGSSYEQYF. The CDR3 DNA sequence: TGTGCCAGCAGTCGAGGGACAGGGAGCTCCTACGAGCAGTACTTC. The rearrangement joins TRBV27 to TRBJ2-7, with TRBD1 matching 9 bases. The germline gives CDR1 MNHEY, CDR2 SMNVEV (reference sequence). The V segment lost 5 bases and the J segment 0 bases; nucleotides outside the gene matches: 5. The CDR3 contains 15 residues.

Of note for this clone: The sample carries other DNA sequences with the same CDR3. The CDR3 sequence is CASGSGQGNTGELFF. The CDR3, as DNA: TGTGCTAGTGGTTCGGGTCAGGGGAACACCGGGGAGCTGTTTTTT. The V and J genes are TRBV12-5 and TRBJ2-2; a weak D match, TRBD1 (5 bases). Between the trimmed V and J ends, which lost 4 bases and 1 base, there was a span of 10 bases. CDR3 length: 15 amino acids. Germline loops: CDR1 LGHNT, CDR2 FRNRAP.

The chain recombines TRBV6-5 with TRBJ1-4, with a tentative D call TRBD1 (6 bases). The CDR3 sequence is 14 residues long. With 5 bases removed from V and 7 bases from J, the gap between germline ends came to 14 bases. Germline V gene sequence: CDR1 MNHEY, CDR2 SVGAGI. The CDR3 reads CASSQTGGPEKLFF. The CDR3 coding sequence is TGTGCCAGCAGTCAGACAGGTGGTCCTGAAAAACTGTTTTTT.

This chain uses TRBV7-9 with TRBJ1-1, with D tentatively TRBD1 (5 bases). This CDR3 comprises 15 residues. V lost 5 bases and J 0 bases, leaving 13 bases between the germline ends. Germline V gives CDR1 SEHNR, CDR2 FQNEAQ (reference sequence). In DNA, the CDR3 is TGTGCCAGCAGCGGACCCCGACAGATGAACACTGAAGCTTTCTTT. Its translation is CASSGPRQMNTEAFF.

The rearrangement joins TRBV6-5 to TRBJ1-1; no reliable D call. The CDR3 runs 13 residues. Trimming took 6 bases from V and 0 from J, leaving 8 bases between them. Germline assignment: CDR1 MNHEY and CDR2 SVGAGI. The CDR3 here is CASRGRVNTEAFF. CDR3 in DNA: TGTGCCAGCAGAGGGCGGGTGAACACTGAAGCTTTCTTT.

The rearrangement links TRBV4-1 to TRBJ1-2; D is unresolved. The germline gives CDR1 MGHRA, CDR2 YSYEKL. The CDR3 totals 14 residues. V dropped 3 bases and J dropped 2 bases, with 10 bases sitting between them. The CDR3 protein is CASSHEGRNYGYTF. CDR3 nucleotide sequence: TGCGCCAGCAGCCATGAGGGAAGGAACTATGGCTACACCTTC.

This chain connects TRBV19 to TRBJ1-2; 7 bases agree with TRBD1. The V segment lost 5 bases and the J segment 7 bases; nucleotides outside the gene matches: 19. CDR1 and CDR2 from the germline V gene are LNHDA and SQIVND (reference sequence). The CDR3 runs 17 residues. CDR3 bases: TGTGCCAGTAGTCCTAAATATGGCAGGGGGGAAAGGAGTGGCTACACCTTC. Translating gives CASSPKYGRGERSGYTF.

The V and J genes are TRBV5-1 and TRBJ2-7; perhaps TRBD1 as D (6 bases). CDR1 and CDR2 from the germline V gene are SGHRS and YFSETQ. The CDR3 spans 14 residues. V dropped 7 bases and J dropped 5 bases, with 19 bases sitting between them. The CDR3 DNA is TGCGCCAGCCGAAGATTGGACAGTTCCCACGAGCAGTACTTC. The encoded protein is CASRRLDSSHEQYF.

The gene calls are TRBV28 and TRBJ1-5, with D possibly being TRBD1 (6 bases). CDR1 and CDR2 from the germline V gene are MDHEN and SYDVKM. The CDR3 has 15 amino acids. V dropped 5 bases and J dropped 9 bases, with 20 bases sitting between them. The CDR3 reads CASSTEGGFSGPQHF. CDR3 DNA: TGTGCCAGCAGTACCGAGGGGGGGTTTTCGGGGCCCCAGCATTTT.

The chain combines TRBV4-2 with TRBJ2-3, with a tentative D call TRBD1 (6 bases). The CDR3 loop spans 18 amino acids. The V end lost 4 bases, the J end lost 2 bases, and 22 bases lay between the germline ends. The germline CDR1 and CDR2 sequences are LGHNA and YNFKEQ. In DNA form, the CDR3 reads TGTGCCAGCAGCCGCAAGATCAGGGGAACAACCATCACAGATACGCAGTATTTT. Amino acids: CASSRKIRGTTITDTQYF.

The V call is TRBV19, the J call TRBJ2-1; D may be TRBD2 (5 bases). V was clipped by 3 bases and J by 8 bases, with 17 bases between them. Germline V gives CDR1 LNHDA, CDR2 SQIVND (reference sequence). This CDR3 region has 15 residues. The CDR3 loop is CASSMVGKVGDEQFF. The DNA of the CDR3 is TGTGCCAGTAGTATGGTGGGAAAGGTCGGGGATGAGCAGTTCTTC. Looking up the rest from reference TRBV19 and TRBJ2-1 gives the full variable domain: DGGITQSPKYLFRKEGQNVTLSCEQNLNHDAMYWYRQDPGQGLRLIYYSQIVNDFQKGDIAEGYSVSREKKESFPLTVTSAQKNPTAFYLCASSMVGKVGDEQFFGPGTRLTVL.

This clone was observed a handful of times. The chain combines TRBV6-5 with TRBJ2-7, with TRBD2 identical over 10 bases. Germline lookup yields CDR1 MNHEY and CDR2 SVGAGI. With 8 bases clipped from V and 4 bases from J, the junction kept 5 bases outside the gene matches. This CDR3 spans 13 amino acids. Here the CDR3 reads CASLASGSYEQYF. The CDR3 nucleotides are TGTGCCAGCTTGGCTAGCGGGAGTTACGAGCAGTACTTC.

The rearrangement uses TRBV27 and TRBJ2-1; 8 bases align to TRBD2. This CDR3 has 14 amino acids. The V gene's germline CDR1 is MNHEY and CDR2 SMNVEV (reference sequence). After removal of 4 bases from V and 4 bases from J, the junction contained 3 bases not matched to a gene. The DNA for the CDR3 is TGTGCCAGCAGTTGGTCTAGCGGGTACAATGAGCAGTTCTTC. This encodes CASSWSSGYNEQFF.

Concerning this clone itself: The junction departs from germline at one end; a sequencing error may be responsible. The chain has TRBV7-7 and TRBJ2-5; 16 bases are shared with TRBD2. Germline V gene sequence: CDR1 SSHAT, CDR2 FNYEAQ (reference sequence). There are 16 residues in the CDR3. This CDR3 reads CASSPGLAGGQETQYF. The CDR3 DNA follows: TGTGCTAGCAGCCCGGGACTAGCGGGAGGGCAAGAGACCCAGTACTTC.

The chain joins TRBV2 to TRBJ1-2; D may be TRBD1 (6 bases). Trimming took off 6 bases at V and 7 bases at J, with 12 bases between the two ends. CDR1 and CDR2 from the germline V gene are SNHLY and FYNNEI. This CDR3 has 12 residues. As DNA, the CDR3 is TGTGCCAGCAGCATCGCAGGGGTTGGCTACACCTTC. Translation: CASSIAGVGYTF.

This rearrangement joins TRBV7-9 to TRBJ2-7; a weak D match, TRBD2 (5 bases). Trimming took off 2 bases at V and 2 bases at J, with 10 bases between the two ends. Germline V gene data show CDR1 as SEHNR and CDR2 as FQNEAQ (reference sequence). The CDR3 is 14 amino acids. The CDR3 sequence is CASSLMSGPYEQYF. For the CDR3, the DNA is TGTGCCAGCAGCTTAATGAGCGGACCCTACGAGCAGTACTTC.

In this sample, this clone turned up once. The chain employs TRBV3-1 (or the pseudogene TRBV3-2) and TRBJ1-2; 7 positions match TRBD1. J gave up 7 bases and V 4 bases, and 6 bases lay outside the gene matches. The germline gives CDR1 LGHDT, CDR2 YNNKEL (reference sequence). This CDR3 is 13 amino acids long. CDR3 sequence: CASSLQGSGGYTF. The CDR3 nucleotides are TGTGCCAGCAGCCTACAGGGGAGTGGTGGCTACACCTTC.

The chain combines TRBV11-2 with TRBJ1-5; D gene uncertain. V was shortened by 4 bases and J by 0 bases, with 16 bases between the two germline ends. The CDR3 has 17 residues. Germline V gene lookup returns CDR1 SGHAT and CDR2 FQNNGV. The CDR3 loop is CASSSAATQYSNQPQHF. The CDR3 DNA is TGTGCCAGCAGCTCCGCCGCGACACAGTATAGCAATCAGCCCCAGCATTTT.

V gene TRBV7-2 combines with J gene TRBJ1-2; 8 nucleotides align to TRBD1. The CDR3 is 14 amino acids. The V gene end was trimmed by 6 bases and the J gene end by 5 bases; junction bases not matched to a gene: 8. Looked up from germline, CDR1 is SGHTA and CDR2 is FQGNSA. CDR3 protein: CASRVTGVGYGYTF. The DNA of the CDR3 is TGTGCCAGCAGAGTGACAGGGGTAGGGTATGGCTACACCTTC.

This chain connects TRBV19 to TRBJ1-2; 8 bases fit TRBD1. Looked up from germline, CDR1 is LNHDA and CDR2 is SQIVND (reference sequence). The CDR3 is 14 residues long. J lost 4 bases, V lost 6 bases, and 7 bases had no gene match. CDR3 DNA: TGTGCCAGTAGGTCCGGGACAGGAGTCTATGGCTACACCTTC. The encoded protein is CASRSGTGVYGYTF.

This chain connects TRBV5-1 to TRBJ2-7; D not resolved. The CDR3 has 15 residues. The V gene lost 4 bases and the J gene lost 2 bases, with 16 bases spanning the gap. The germline CDR1 and CDR2 sequences are SGHRS and YFSETQ. Written as DNA, the CDR3 is TGCGCCAGCAGCGTGGCGACTGGAATGACCTACGAGCAGTACTTC. Its protein product is CASSVATGMTYEQYF.

The rearrangement joins TRBV7-8 to TRBJ1-5; D possibly corresponds to TRBD1 (5 bases). Germline lookup yields CDR1 SGHVS and CDR2 FQNEAQ. V lost 7 bases and J 4 bases, leaving 14 bases between the germline ends. This CDR3 spans 14 amino acids. As DNA, the CDR3 is TGTGCCAGCACCCCCCTCGGGGGTAATCAGCCCCAGCATTTT. Translating gives CASTPLGGNQPQHF. The full variable domain, its missing parts supplied by reference TRBV7-8 and TRBJ1-5, is GAGVSQSPRYKVAKRGQDVALRCDPISGHVSLFWYQQALGQGPEFLTYFQNEAQLDKSGLPSDRFFAERPEGSVSTLKIQRTQQEDSAVYLCASTPLGGNQPQHFGDGTRLSIL.

CDR3 bases: TGTGCCAGCAGCCGTCTCACAGATACGCAGTATTTT. Translation gives CASSRLTDTQYF. V gene TRBV12-3 or TRBV12-4 combines with J gene TRBJ2-3, with D unresolved. Trimming stripped 6 bases from V and 2 bases from J, with 6 bases between. This CDR3 is 12 amino acids long.

The chain uses TRBV28 and TRBJ2-1; 7 bases match TRBD2. The CDR3 length is 16 residues. V lost 4 bases, J lost 2 bases, and 8 bases stayed unmatched. Germline CDR1 and CDR2: MDHEN and SYDVKM. In DNA form, the CDR3 reads TGTGCCAGCAGTTCCCCACTAGCGTCCGCCTACAATGAGCAGTTCTTC. Encoded protein: CASSSPLASAYNEQFF.

The CDR3 sequence is CASSSTPGPNSPLHF. The CDR3 DNA reads as TGTGCCAGCAGTTCGACCCCAGGCCCTAATTCACCCCTCCACTTT. The chain links TRBV6-5 to TRBJ1-6; D is undetermined. CDR1 is MNHEY and CDR2 is SVGAGI in the germline V gene. The CDR3 consists of 15 residues. V gave up 4 bases and J gave up 6 bases, with 13 bases separating them.

This rearrangement joins TRBV2 to TRBJ2-1; tentatively, D is TRBD1 (5 bases). CDR1 and CDR2 from the germline V gene are SNHLY and FYNNEI. The CDR3 has 11 residues. Trimming left V 8 bases short and J 10 bases short, with 12 bases between. DNA for the CDR3: TGTGCCAGCGACGTCAGGACAGAGCAGTTCTTC. It encodes CASDVRTEQFF.

The chain employs TRBV19 and TRBJ1-4, with TRBD1 matching over 8 bases. CDR1 is LNHDA and CDR2 is SQIVND in the germline V gene (reference sequence). The CDR3 contains 15 residues. Unmatched junction bases numbered 5, after V lost 1 base and J lost 7 bases. CDR3 sequence reads: CASSIVGQGREKLFF. DNA for the CDR3: TGTGCCAGTAGTATAGTTGGACAGGGCCGTGAAAAACTGTTTTTT.

This sequence joins TRBV28 and TRBJ2-5; 8 nucleotides line up with TRBD2. The CDR3 consists of 15 residues. The ends lost 5 bases at V and 5 bases at J; junction bases unmatched: 10. Germline CDR1 reads MDHEN; CDR2 reads SYDVKM. CDR3 DNA sequence: TGTGCCAGCAGTCCCAGCAGCGGGGGAAGGGAGACCCAGTACTTC. This sequence encodes CASSPSSGGRETQYF.